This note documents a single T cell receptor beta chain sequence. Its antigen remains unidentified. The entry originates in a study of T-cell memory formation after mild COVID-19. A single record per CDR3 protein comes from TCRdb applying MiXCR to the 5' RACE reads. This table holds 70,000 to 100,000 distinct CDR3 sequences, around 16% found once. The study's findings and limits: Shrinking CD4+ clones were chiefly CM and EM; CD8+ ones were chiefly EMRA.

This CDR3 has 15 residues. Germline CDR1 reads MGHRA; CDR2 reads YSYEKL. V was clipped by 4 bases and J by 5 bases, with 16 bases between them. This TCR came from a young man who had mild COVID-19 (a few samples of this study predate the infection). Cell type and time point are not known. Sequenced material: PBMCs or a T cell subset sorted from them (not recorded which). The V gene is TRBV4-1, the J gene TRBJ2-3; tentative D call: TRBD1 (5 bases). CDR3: CASSPIQGPEDTQYF. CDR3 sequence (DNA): TGCGCCAGCAGCCCCATCCAGGGCCCCGAAGATACGCAGTATTTT.